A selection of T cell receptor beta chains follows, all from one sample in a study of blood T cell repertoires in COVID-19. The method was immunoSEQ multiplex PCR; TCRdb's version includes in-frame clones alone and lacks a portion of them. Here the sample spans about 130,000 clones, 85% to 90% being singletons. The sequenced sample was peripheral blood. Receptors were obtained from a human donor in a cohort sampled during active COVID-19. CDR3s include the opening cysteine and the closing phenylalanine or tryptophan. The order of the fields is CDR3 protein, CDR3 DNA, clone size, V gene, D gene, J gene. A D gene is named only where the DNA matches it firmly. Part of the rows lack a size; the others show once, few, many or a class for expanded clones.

CDR3 protein: CASSPQGGQETQYF; CDR3 DNA: TGTGCCAGCAGTCCACAGGGTGGTCAAGAGACCCAGTACTTC; clone size: NA; V gene: TRBV6-4; D gene: NA; J gene: TRBJ2-5
CDR3 protein: CASSLAIIGRGTQETQYF; CDR3 DNA: TGCGCCAGCAGCTTGGCTATAATAGGGAGGGGCACGCAAGAGACCCAGTACTTC; clone size: NA; V gene: TRBV5-1; D gene: TRBD2; J gene: TRBJ2-5
CDR3 protein: CARSVNRVDANSPLHF; CDR3 DNA: TGTGCCAGAAGCGTAAACAGGGTTGACGCCAACTCACCCCTCCACTTT; clone size: NA; V gene: TRBV7-5; D gene: NA; J gene: TRBJ1-6
CDR3 protein: CASSVRQGSYSPLHF; CDR3 DNA: TGTGCCAGCAGTGTCAGACAGGGGAGTTATTCACCCCTCCACTTT; clone size: NA; V gene: TRBV3-1/TRBV3-2; D gene: TRBD1; J gene: TRBJ1-6
CDR3 protein: CAWDRGGTNTGELFF; CDR3 DNA: TGTGCCTGGGACAGAGGGGGCACGAACACCGGGGAGCTGTTTTTT; clone size: NA; V gene: TRBV30; D gene: TRBD1; J gene: TRBJ2-2
CDR3 protein: CASSERVALNEQFF; CDR3 DNA: TGTGCCAGCAGTGAAAGGGTAGCGCTCAATGAGCAGTTCTTC; clone size: NA; V gene: TRBV2; D gene: NA; J gene: TRBJ2-1
CDR3 protein: CASSLDSYGYTF; CDR3 DNA: TGTGCCAGCAGCCTGGACAGCTATGGCTACACCTTC; clone size: NA; V gene: TRBV7-9; D gene: NA; J gene: TRBJ1-2
CDR3 protein: CASSAPSTNEKLFF; CDR3 DNA: TGTGCCAGCAGTGCCCCTTCAACTAATGAAAAACTGTTTTTT; clone size: NA; V gene: TRBV2; D gene: NA; J gene: TRBJ1-4
CDR3 protein: CASSGASITGELFF; CDR3 DNA: TGTGCCAGCAGCGGAGCAAGTATAACCGGGGAGCTGTTTTTT; clone size: NA; V gene: TRBV2; D gene: NA; J gene: TRBJ2-2
CDR3 protein: CASSVSSGSNTDTQYF; CDR3 DNA: TGCGCCAGCAGTGTTTCAAGCGGGAGTAACACAGATACGCAGTATTTT; clone size: NA; V gene: TRBV10-1; D gene: TRBD2; J gene: TRBJ2-3
CDR3 protein: CAWTTGGYGYTF; CDR3 DNA: TGTGCCTGGACGACAGGGGGCTATGGCTACACCTTC; clone size: few; V gene: TRBV30; D gene: TRBD1; J gene: TRBJ1-2
CDR3 protein: CASSRRREVNSPLHF; CDR3 DNA: TGCGCCAGCAGCCGACGCAGGGAGGTGAATTCACCCCTCCACTTT; clone size: NA; V gene: TRBV4-3; D gene: NA; J gene: TRBJ1-6
CDR3 protein: CASSPITADLYGYTF; CDR3 DNA: TGTGCCAGTAGTCCCATCACAGCCGATCTATATGGCTACACCTTC; clone size: NA; V gene: TRBV19; D gene: NA; J gene: TRBJ1-2
CDR3 protein: CAISEGQGYTF; CDR3 DNA: TGTGCCATCAGTGAAGGACAGGGCTACACCTTC; clone size: NA; V gene: TRBV10-3; D gene: NA; J gene: TRBJ1-2
CDR3 protein: CASSPGKRFVAFF; CDR3 DNA: TGCGCCAGCAGTCCGGGAAAGCGGTTTGTAGCTTTCTTT; clone size: NA; V gene: TRBV10-1; D gene: NA; J gene: TRBJ1-1
CDR3 protein: CASRDYYTDTQYF; CDR3 DNA: TGTGCCAGCAGAGACTACTACACAGATACGCAGTATTTT; clone size: NA; V gene: TRBV6-4; D gene: NA; J gene: TRBJ2-3
CDR3 protein: CASSRTGAGNTIYF; CDR3 DNA: TGTGCCAGCAGCCGAACAGGGGCAGGAAACACCATATATTTT; clone size: NA; V gene: TRBV11-3; D gene: TRBD1; J gene: TRBJ1-3
CDR3 protein: CASSLFAGGLGTQYF; CDR3 DNA: TGTGCCAGCAGTTTATTCGCGGGGGGGCTCGGTACGCAGTATTTT; clone size: many; V gene: TRBV27; D gene: TRBD2; J gene: TRBJ2-3
CDR3 protein: CASSLGGQSPYGYTF; CDR3 DNA: TGCGCCAGCAGCTTGGGGGGACAGTCGCCCTATGGCTACACCTTC; clone size: NA; V gene: TRBV5-1; D gene: TRBD1; J gene: TRBJ1-2
CDR3 protein: CASSLGRSSLAKNIQYF; CDR3 DNA: TGTGCCAGCAGCTTAGGTCGAAGTAGCCTAGCCAAAAACATTCAGTACTTC; clone size: NA; V gene: TRBV7-2; D gene: NA; J gene: TRBJ2-4
CDR3 protein: CASSPGKFSGRGETQYF; CDR3 DNA: TGTGCCAGCAGCCCCGGAAAATTTAGCGGGAGAGGGGAGACCCAGTACTTC; clone size: once; V gene: TRBV5-8; D gene: TRBD2; J gene: TRBJ2-5
CDR3 protein: CASTLGGHEQYF; CDR3 DNA: TGTGCCAGCACTCTGGGGGGGCACGAGCAGTACTTC; clone size: NA; V gene: TRBV25-1; D gene: NA; J gene: TRBJ2-7
CDR3 protein: CASSPGQLIHTDTQYF; CDR3 DNA: TGTGCCAGCAGCCCGGGACAGCTCATCCACACAGATACGCAGTATTTT; clone size: NA; V gene: TRBV7-8; D gene: TRBD1; J gene: TRBJ2-3
CDR3 protein: CASSLVATGTSNTQYF; CDR3 DNA: TGTGCCAGCAGCTTGGTTGCGACAGGGACGTCCAATACGCAGTATTTT; clone size: NA; V gene: TRBV5-4; D gene: TRBD1; J gene: TRBJ2-3
CDR3 protein: CSVEGARSDEQFF; CDR3 DNA: TGCAGCGTTGAAGGAGCTAGATCCGATGAGCAGTTCTTC; clone size: NA; V gene: TRBV29-1; D gene: NA; J gene: TRBJ2-1
CDR3 protein: CASSVGGSSLSDTQYF; CDR3 DNA: TGTGCCAGCAGCGTAGGAGGCTCTAGCCTGTCAGATACGCAGTATTTT; clone size: NA; V gene: TRBV9; D gene: NA; J gene: TRBJ2-3
CDR3 protein: CAWTPGGHPNYGYTF; CDR3 DNA: TGTGCCTGGACACCTGGGGGACACCCGAACTATGGCTACACCTTC; clone size: NA; V gene: TRBV30; D gene: NA; J gene: TRBJ1-2
CDR3 protein: CASSSGGLGTDTQYF; CDR3 DNA: TGTGCCAGCAGTTCCGGGGGACTAGGCACAGATACGCAGTATTTT; clone size: NA; V gene: TRBV6-4; D gene: TRBD2; J gene: TRBJ2-3
CDR3 protein: CATSTYGPGLAGVYEQFF; CDR3 DNA: TGTGCCACCAGCACCTATGGTCCGGGACTAGCGGGAGTCTATGAGCAGTTCTTC; clone size: NA; V gene: TRBV15; D gene: TRBD2; J gene: TRBJ2-1
CDR3 protein: CASSLAARGRYEQYF; CDR3 DNA: TGTGCCAGCAGCTTGGCCGCAAGGGGAAGATACGAGCAGTACTTC; clone size: NA; V gene: TRBV5-4; D gene: NA; J gene: TRBJ2-7
CDR3 protein: CASSRTTGINEKLFF; CDR3 DNA: TGTGCCAGCAGCCGGACAACAGGGATTAATGAAAAACTGTTTTTT; clone size: NA; V gene: TRBV27; D gene: NA; J gene: TRBJ1-4
CDR3 protein: CASSSPEQGFYEQYF; CDR3 DNA: TGTGCCAGTAGCTCTCCGGAACAGGGGTTTTACGAGCAGTACTTC; clone size: NA; V gene: TRBV19; D gene: TRBD1; J gene: TRBJ2-7
CDR3 protein: CASSLIGLREETQYF; CDR3 DNA: TGTGCCAGCAGTTTAATAGGACTGAGGGAAGAGACCCAGTACTTC; clone size: NA; V gene: TRBV27; D gene: NA; J gene: TRBJ2-5
CDR3 protein: CASSPPGGSTDTQYF; CDR3 DNA: TGTGCCAGCAGTCCCCCGGGAGGCTCCACAGATACGCAGTATTTT; clone size: NA; V gene: TRBV2; D gene: TRBD2; J gene: TRBJ2-3
CDR3 protein: CASSLMERSGKLFF; CDR3 DNA: TGTGCCAGCAGCTTAATGGAGAGGAGCGGGAAACTGTTTTTT; clone size: NA; V gene: TRBV5-4; D gene: NA; J gene: TRBJ1-4
CDR3 protein: CASSSQRAGGGNEQFF; CDR3 DNA: TGTGCCAGCAGCTCACAGAGGGCGGGAGGGGGAAATGAGCAGTTCTTC; clone size: NA; V gene: TRBV11-3; D gene: TRBD2; J gene: TRBJ2-1
CDR3 protein: CASSSGANSPLHF; CDR3 DNA: TGTGCCAGCAGTTCCGGAGCCAATTCACCCCTCCACTTT; clone size: NA; V gene: TRBV6-6; D gene: NA; J gene: TRBJ1-6
CDR3 protein: CASSIQGNAEAFF; CDR3 DNA: TGTGCCAGCTCAATACAGGGGAACGCTGAAGCTTTCTTT; clone size: NA; V gene: TRBV18; D gene: TRBD1; J gene: TRBJ1-1
CDR3 protein: CASRSPTPGNLYTF; CDR3 DNA: TGTGCCAGCAGGTCGCCGACACCCGGGAACCTCTACACCTTC; clone size: NA; V gene: TRBV5-5; D gene: NA; J gene: TRBJ1-2
CDR3 protein: CASSLDFGGSNTGELFF; CDR3 DNA: TGTGCCAGCAGCTTAGATTTCGGGGGGTCGAACACCGGGGAGCTGTTTTTT; clone size: NA; V gene: TRBV11-3; D gene: TRBD2; J gene: TRBJ2-2
CDR3 protein: CASSLRTVQTDTQYF; CDR3 DNA: TGTGCCAGCAGTTTAAGGACAGTTCAGACAGATACGCAGTATTTT; clone size: NA; V gene: TRBV27; D gene: NA; J gene: TRBJ2-3
CDR3 protein: CASMGAQETQYF; CDR3 DNA: TGTGCCAGTATGGGGGCTCAAGAGACCCAGTACTTC; clone size: NA; V gene: TRBV19; D gene: NA; J gene: TRBJ2-5